The 2 T cell receptor beta chains below all came from one sample that was sequenced in a study of beta chain features in type 1 diabetes. Whole-study findings and limits: Shorter TCRB CDR3s, moderately but significantly so, were found in Type 1 diabetes patients in all four CD4+ subsets.

Since all of the isolated RNA was reverse transcribed, expressed TCRB transcripts were what got sequenced. TCRdb's copy holds only in-frame clones and misses some; the assay was immunoSEQ multiplex PCR. Here the sample spans 680,000 or so clones, over 10% being singletons. Their antigens remain unidentified. Sequenced sample: naive CD4+ T cells from blood. These receptors originate from a man younger than 35 with type 1 diabetes.

This clone was counted only a few times. This rearrangement joins TRBV7-8 to TRBJ1-2; D unclear. The CDR3 has 13 amino acids. Between the trimmed V and J ends, which lost 1 base and 0 bases, there was a span of 3 bases. CDR1 and CDR2 (germline): SGHVS, FQNEAQ. The CDR3 bases are TGTGCCAGCAGCTTAGAGCCTAACTATGGCTACACCTTC. Amino acids: CASSLEPNYGYTF.

This clone was counted between two and nine times. J is TRBJ1-2 and V is TRBV4-1; unclear D gene. Germline loops: CDR1 MGHRA, CDR2 YSYEKL. Trimming removed 4 bases from V and 3 bases from J, with 12 bases in between. This CDR3 contains 14 residues. In DNA form, the CDR3 reads TGCGCCAGCAGCCTAGAGTGGGGATACTATGGCTACACCTTC. Translating gives CASSLEWGYYGYTF.